The source of this TCR beta chain is a study of T cell responses to AZD1222 COVID-19 vaccine. General study results and limits: Sampled repertoires all dated from after the peak T cell response.

Data came from immunoSEQ multiplex PCR; TCRdb stores just in-frame clones and leaves some out. The repertoire holds about 120,000 clones, 84% seen once, with roughly 9.5% in the top ten. Details on this clone: Its matching antigen is unknown.

CDR3 length equals 13 residues. The germline V gene encodes CDR1 SGDLS and CDR2 YYNGEE. Trimming shortened V by 3 bases and J by 8 bases, and 12 bases separated the two germline ends. The chain carries TRBV9 and TRBJ2-1; TRBD2 is a possible D gene (6 bases). The TCR sequence derives from an adult in good health. Here the sequenced sample was peripheral blood, taken on day 0 of AZD1222 vaccination. The CDR3 loop is CASSGGTWYEQFF. Written as DNA, the CDR3 is TGTGCCAGCAGCGGGGGGACTTGGTATGAGCAGTTCTTC.